The entry below describes one TCR beta chain. Its antigen is unidentified. Before thyroid surgery, none of the patients had received any treatment. This specimen belongs to a study of metastatic and nonmetastatic thyroid tumors. For the study at large: Samples came from malignant and benign thyroid patients, and repertoires were compared across blood and tumor or nodule tissue. Whole-study findings and limits: Reported TCR beta diversity, measured in blood and tumor, was significantly higher for malignant thyroid tumors than for benign nodules.

Using MiXCR, TCRdb re-called clones from the PCR reads. The sample lists 20,000 to 25,000 clones; 35% to 45% were seen once. V was shortened by 0 bases and J by 4 bases, with 5 bases between the two germline ends. The CDR3 runs to 13 residues. Germline V lookup: CDR1 SGHRS, CDR2 YFSETQ. This clonotype was sampled from a male donor with papillary thyroid cancer or a benign thyroid nodule (not recorded which). Some clones in this sample may be carry-over from other donors' samples. The sample was blood. This chain uses TRBV5-1 with TRBJ1-3, with D unresolved. CDR3 sequence (DNA): TGCGCCAGCAGCTTGGACAGCGGAAACACCATATATTTT. As protein: CASSLDSGNTIYF.